Presented here are 22 T cell receptor beta chains from one specimen sequenced in a study of cytomegalovirus exposure and HLA in healthy donors. Vbeta (60) and Jbeta (13) primers were used in the PCR. The protocol was immunoSEQ multiplex PCR, while the TCRdb copy is restricted to in-frame clones and leaves out a portion. The table lists 100,000 to 150,000 clones, roughly 76% of them singletons. The specimen sequenced was PBMCs. The receptors here all came from a woman between 45 and 65 years old in good health and CMV-seronegative.

This clone has just one count. The chain has TRBV18 and TRBJ2-7; TRBD1 is a possible D gene (5 bases). Germline CDR1 KGHSH, CDR2 LQKENI. CDR3 length: 13 residues. The ends were cut back, 6 bases at V and 3 bases at J, with 12 bases in the middle. In DNA, the CDR3 is TGTGCCAGCTCCCCTCAGGGTTTCTACGAGCAGTACTTC. Its protein product is CASSPQGFYEQYF. Full variable domain (outside the CDR3, taken from reference TRBV18 and TRBJ2-7): NAGVMQNPRHLVRRRGQEARLRCSPMKGHSHVYWYRQLPEEGLKFMVYLQKENIIDESGMPKERFSAEFPKEGPSILRIQQVVRGDSAAYFCASSPQGFYEQYFGPGTRLTVT.

The gene calls are TRBV7-9 and TRBJ2-4; 11 bases map to TRBD1. Trimming took 5 bases from V and 4 from J; bases not matched to a gene: 7. This CDR3 is 16 amino acids long. Germline CDR1 and CDR2: SEHNR and FQNEAQ (reference sequence). CDR3 amino acids: CASSIRDRGGKNIQYF. Here the CDR3 DNA reads TGTGCCAGCAGCATCCGGGACAGGGGGGGGAAAAACATTCAGTACTTC.

V usage is TRBV7-8 and J usage is TRBJ1-3, with D possibly matching TRBD1 (5 bases). Germline assignment: CDR1 SGHVS and CDR2 FQNEAQ. Trimming shortened V by 4 bases and J by 4 bases, and 14 bases separated the two germline ends. CDR3 length equals 15 residues. The CDR3: CASSYTRTRGNTIYF. CDR3 nucleotide sequence: TGTGCCAGCAGCTATACCAGGACACGCGGAAACACCATATATTTT.

This clone showed up just once. The gene calls are TRBV6-1 and TRBJ2-2; weak D call: TRBD1 (6 bases). The germline V gene has CDR1 MNHNS and CDR2 SASEGT. The V end lost 4 bases, the J end lost 2 bases, and 8 bases lay between the germline ends. The CDR3 extends over 14 amino acids. The CDR3 sequence is CASSAGANTGELFF. CDR3 bases: TGTGCCAGCAGTGCAGGGGCAAACACCGGGGAGCTGTTTTTT.

V and J are TRBV19 and TRBJ1-1; TRBD1 matches at 7 bases. Germline loops: CDR1 LNHDA, CDR2 SQIVND (reference sequence). V trimming: 6 bases; J trimming: 0 bases; junction bases outside the gene matches: 7. CDR3 length: 15 residues. The CDR3 DNA is TGTGCCAGTAGGGGCTGGGACAGTATGAACACTGAAGCTTTCTTT. Amino acid sequence: CASRGWDSMNTEAFF.

This clone was detected only once. This sequence joins TRBV28 and TRBJ2-7; tentatively, D is TRBD2 (6 bases). The CDR3 has 13 residues. Germline loops: CDR1 MDHEN, CDR2 SYDVKM. V was trimmed by 8 bases and J by 3 bases, leaving 14 bases between them. CDR3 protein: CASSGSDYYEQYF. The CDR3 DNA reads TGTGCCAGCTCGGGATCGGACTACTACGAGCAGTACTTC.

The DNA of the CDR3 is TGTGCCAGCAGACCCTCCCCAGGCTATGAGCAGTTCTTC. Protein sequence: CASRPSPGYEQFF. The J gene is TRBJ2-1, the V gene TRBV28; D call uncertain. CDR1 and CDR2 (germline): MDHEN, SYDVKM. The CDR3 runs 13 residues. Trimming shortened V by 6 bases and J by 8 bases, and 14 bases separated the two germline ends.

The chain recombines TRBV29-1 with TRBJ2-7, with 8 bases that match TRBD2. This CDR3 contains 18 residues. Unmatched junction bases numbered 22, after V lost 5 bases and J lost 4 bases. The germline V gene encodes CDR1 SQVTM and CDR2 ANQGSEA. The CDR3 reads CSVWEDAGDWSGSYEQYF. The CDR3 bases are TGCAGCGTTTGGGAGGACGCGGGGGACTGGAGCGGGAGTTACGAGCAGTACTTC.

CDR3 amino acids: CASSFGTGSTDTQYF. DNA of the CDR3: TGTGCCAGCAGCTTTGGGACAGGGAGCACAGATACGCAGTATTTT. The J gene is TRBJ2-3, the V gene TRBV11-3; 9 nucleotides line up with TRBD1. The germline CDR1 and CDR2 sequences are SGHNT and YENEEA. The CDR3 consists of 15 residues. With 3 bases clipped from V and 0 bases from J, the junction kept 1 base outside the gene matches.

As to this clone: One junction end does not reproduce the germline sequence, and a read error may be involved. The chain links TRBV6-1 to TRBJ2-7, with TRBD1 matching over 8 bases. Germline V gene lookup returns CDR1 MNHNS and CDR2 SASEGT. The CDR3 is made up of 15 amino acids. CDR3 residues: CASTEIGTGDYEQYF. The CDR3 nucleotides are TGTGCCAGCACTGAAATCGGGACAGGAGACTACGAGCAGTACTTC.

The chain carries TRBV7-2 and TRBJ1-2, with D unresolved. CDR3 size: 12 residues. Germline CDR1 SGHTA, CDR2 FQGNSA. The V gene lost 5 bases and the J gene lost 7 bases, with 11 bases spanning the gap. The CDR3 spells CASSNNDVGYTF. In nucleotides, the CDR3 is TGTGCCAGCAGCAACAACGATGTTGGCTACACCTTC.

The chain's CDR3 is CSVQSGTYEQYF. CDR3 in DNA: TGCAGCGTTCAGAGCGGGACCTACGAGCAGTACTTC. This chain joins TRBV29-1 and TRBJ2-7, with 7 bases matching TRBD2. V was pared by 5 bases and J by 2 bases, with 3 bases of the junction left unmatched. This CDR3 has 12 residues. CDR1 is SQVTM, CDR2 ANQGSEA, per germline.

In its sample, this clone was seen a few times. The chain employs TRBV6-4 and TRBJ2-5; 7 bases fit TRBD1. This CDR3 is 15 amino acids long. The germline V gene has CDR1 MRHNA and CDR2 SNTAGT. V was pared by 4 bases and J by 7 bases, with 12 bases of the junction left unmatched. The CDR3 is CASSGDSSRIGTQYF. CDR3 DNA sequence: TGTGCCAGCAGTGGGGACAGTTCACGGATAGGGACCCAGTACTTC.

The chain is built from TRBV7-9 and TRBJ2-5; D may be TRBD1 (6 bases). Germline CDR1 and CDR2: SEHNR and FQNEAQ (reference sequence). Trimming removed 5 bases from V and 5 bases from J, with 15 bases in between. This CDR3 contains 14 residues. The CDR3 loop reads CASSQSQGLETQYF. The CDR3 DNA is TGTGCCAGCAGCCAATCCCAGGGGCTGGAGACCCAGTACTTC.

CDR3 sequence reads: CASGKAIGTGILNGYTF. CDR3 coding DNA: TGTGCCAGCGGCAAAGCGATCGGGACAGGGATTCTTAACGGCTACACCTTC. The chain employs TRBV27 and TRBJ1-2, with 9 bases aligning to TRBD1. CDR1 MNHEY and CDR2 SMNVEV come from the germline V gene (reference sequence). V lost 8 bases, J lost 8 bases, and 21 bases stayed unmatched. This CDR3 has 17 amino acids.

The rearrangement links TRBV9 to TRBJ2-1; 9 nucleotides line up with TRBD2. J lost 8 bases, V lost 0 bases, and 6 bases had no gene match. This CDR3 is built from 15 residues. The germline gives CDR1 SGDLS, CDR2 YYNGEE. The CDR3 bases are TGTGCCAGCAGCGTAGACGCGGGAGGGAGGGATGAGCAGTTCTTC. Amino acid sequence: CASSVDAGGRDEQFF.

This chain joins TRBV5-1 and TRBJ1-4; TRBD1 matches 10 bases. V lost 5 bases, J lost 5 bases, and 12 bases stayed unmatched. The CDR3 consists of 17 residues. The germline gives CDR1 SGHRS, CDR2 YFSETQ. In DNA form, the CDR3 reads TGCGCCAGCAGGCCCGGGACAGGGGATGGGATAAATGAAAAACTGTTTTTT. Translation: CASRPGTGDGINEKLFF.

The genes are TRBV11-2 and TRBJ2-4; the match to TRBD1 covers 7 bases. Germline CDR1 and CDR2: SGHAT and FQNNGV. The CDR3 has 13 amino acids. The ends lost 7 bases at V and 4 bases at J; junction bases unmatched: 4. The CDR3 spells CASTSQGKNIQYF. The CDR3 nucleotides read TGTGCCAGCACCTCACAGGGGAAAAACATTCAGTACTTC.

The V gene is TRBV7-2, the J gene TRBJ1-2; 11 bases map to TRBD1. CDR3 length equals 19 residues. CDR1 is SGHTA and CDR2 is FQGNSA in the germline V gene. The V and J ends lost 2 bases and 4 bases, in that order; junction bases with no gene match: 15. The CDR3 DNA sequence: TGTGCCAGCAGCTTAACCCCCCGGACAGGGGGCCCAGACACCTATGGCTACACCTTC. This sequence encodes CASSLTPRTGGPDTYGYTF.

This rearrangement joins TRBV29-1 to TRBJ1-2; perhaps TRBD1 as D (5 bases). Trimming cost V 6 bases and J 4 bases, with 12 bases left between them. The CDR3 covers 12 residues. Germline CDR1 is SQVTM and CDR2 is ANQGSEA. The CDR3 region has the DNA TGCAGCGTCCAGGGCCAACTCTATGGCTACACCTTC. Translation: CSVQGQLYGYTF.

This sequence joins TRBV5-6 and TRBJ1-2, with D maybe TRBD1 (5 bases). Germline V gives CDR1 SGHDT, CDR2 YYEEEE. Between the trimmed V and J ends, which lost 9 bases and 3 bases, there was a span of 18 bases. The CDR3 loop spans 14 amino acids. The CDR3 DNA follows: TGTGCCACCACTTCAGTGGAGGGACACTATGGCTACACCTTC. Translation: CATTSVEGHYGYTF.

The chain joins TRBV27 to TRBJ2-1, with D unresolved. Looked up from germline, CDR1 is MNHEY and CDR2 is SMNVEV (reference sequence). The CDR3 consists of 15 residues. V was shortened by 8 bases and J by 0 bases, with 14 bases between the two germline ends. Written as DNA, the CDR3 is TGTGCCAGCCGATTTCTGAACAGCTCCTACAATGAGCAGTTCTTC. Protein: CASRFLNSSYNEQFF.